The 29 T cell receptor beta chains presented below share a single source sample, sequenced in a study of shared clonotypes between healthy human individuals. Clones were read by immunoSEQ multiplex PCR, and TCRdb kept only the in-frame ones, dropping some. The sample has 1 million to 1.3 million clones, about 84% seen once. The sequenced material came from memory CD4+ T cells from PBMCs. Documented subset: CD45RA-negative fraction. Every receptor here comes from a man younger than 30 in good health. Some clones in this sample may be carry-over from other donors' samples.

This clone was seen more than once but under ten times. Here the CDR3 DNA reads TGCAGTCCTTCGACAGACACTGAAGCTTTCTTT. Protein product: CSPSTDTEAFF. The genes are TRBV20-1 and TRBJ1-1; D perhaps matches TRBD1 (5 bases). CDR1 is DFQATT and CDR2 is SNEGSKA in the germline V gene (reference sequence). V lost 8 bases and J lost 3, with 10 bases in between. The CDR3 is made up of 11 amino acids.

The chain carries TRBV20-1 and TRBJ1-1, with D perhaps matching TRBD1 (6 bases). Germline V gene lookup returns CDR1 DFQATT and CDR2 SNEGSKA (reference sequence). The CDR3 runs to 11 residues. DNA for the CDR3: TGCACCCGAAGGGAGGGGGTCGAAGCTTTCTTT. It specifies CTRREGVEAFF.

This clone counts as medium-sized. The chain employs TRBV18 and TRBJ2-7; D is possibly TRBD1 or TRBD2 (6 bases each). CDR3 size: 14 residues. From germline, CDR1 is KGHSH and CDR2 LQKENI. Trimming stripped 4 bases from V and 2 bases from J, with 12 bases between. The CDR3 bases are TGTGCCAGCTCACGGGGGGCGGGGACCTACGAGCAGTACTTC. Its protein is CASSRGAGTYEQYF.

The chain recombines TRBV6-5 with TRBJ1-1; D is uncertain. Per the germline V gene, CDR1 is MNHEY and CDR2 is SVGAGI. V gave up 7 bases and J gave up 10 bases, with 19 bases separating them. CDR3 length: 13 amino acids. The CDR3 protein is CASIQLQTTIAFF. CDR3 nucleotides: TGTGCCAGCATCCAATTGCAGACCACGATAGCTTTCTTT.

In this sample, this clone turned up many times. The chain has TRBV6-6 and TRBJ1-2, with D perhaps matching TRBD1 (5 bases). CDR3 length: 15 residues. Germline V gene data show CDR1 as MNHNY and CDR2 as SVGAGI (reference sequence). V dropped 6 bases and J dropped 2 bases, with 16 bases sitting between them. In DNA form, the CDR3 reads TGTGCCAGCAGCCGCGCGGGGGGACTAAACTATGGCTACACCTTC. Translation gives CASSRAGGLNYGYTF.

The chain has TRBV9 and TRBJ2-3, with D tentatively TRBD2 (5 bases). Trimming took off 5 bases at V and 4 bases at J, with 8 bases between the two ends. Germline V gene data show CDR1 as SGDLS and CDR2 as YYNGEE. The CDR3 has 12 amino acids. The CDR3 region has the DNA TGTGCCAGCAGGGGAGAACCAGATACGCAGTATTTT. Translated: CASRGEPDTQYF.

V and J are TRBV28 and TRBJ1-6; D not certain. The V gene's germline CDR1 is MDHEN and CDR2 SYDVKM. Between the trimmed V and J ends, which lost 5 bases and 7 bases, there was a span of 6 bases. The CDR3 runs to 12 residues. CDR3 loop: CASSRRNSPLHF. The DNA of the CDR3 is TGTGCCAGCAGTAGGCGGAATTCACCCCTCCACTTT.

The chain couples TRBV11-2 to TRBJ1-1; the match to TRBD1 covers 7 bases. This CDR3 has 13 residues. Germline trimming cut 4 bases from V and 6 bases from J; bases unmatched to any gene: 5. Looked up from germline, CDR1 is SGHAT and CDR2 is FQNNGV. As DNA, the CDR3 is TGTGCCAGCAGCTCGACAGGGTGGGCTGAAGCTTTCTTT. This encodes CASSSTGWAEAFF.

This clone was detected once. This CDR3 reads CASMLRDFGGYTF. The CDR3 DNA reads TGTGCCAGCATGCTCAGGGATTTCGGTGGCTACACCTTC. V is TRBV2 and J is TRBJ1-2; TRBD1 is a possible D gene (5 bases). CDR1 and CDR2 from the germline V gene are SNHLY and FYNNEI. The CDR3 spans 13 residues. V was shortened by 7 bases and J by 7 bases, with 16 bases between the two germline ends.

In this sample, this clone turned up once. The chain links TRBV15 to TRBJ2-5; D is ambiguous. V was shortened by 0 bases and J by 5 bases, with 16 bases between the two germline ends. The CDR3 consists of 16 residues. Looked up from germline, CDR1 is LNHNV and CDR2 is YYDKDF (reference sequence). The CDR3 region is CATSRDNPRLGETQYF. The CDR3 nucleotides read TGTGCCACCAGCAGAGATAATCCCCGTTTGGGCGAGACCCAGTACTTC.

This chain links TRBV20-1 with TRBJ1-4; D is uncertain. The V gene lost 5 bases and the J gene lost 7 bases, with 8 bases spanning the gap. This CDR3 spans 11 amino acids. CDR1 is DFQATT, CDR2 SNEGSKA, per germline (reference sequence). CDR3 sequence (DNA): TGCAGTGCTGCGGCGGTTGAAAAACTGTTTTTT. Translating gives CSAAAVEKLFF.

The chain combines TRBV30 with TRBJ1-1; D is uncertain. In germline, CDR1 is GTSNPN, CDR2 SVGIG (reference sequence). V dropped 2 bases and J dropped 1 base, with 11 bases sitting between them. This CDR3 is 14 amino acids long. CDR3 in amino acids: CAWSMGGTNTEAFF. CDR3 DNA: TGTGCCTGGAGTATGGGCGGAACGAACACTGAAGCTTTCTTT.

The chain combines TRBV18 with TRBJ1-1, with D unclear. The CDR3 is made up of 14 amino acids. From germline, CDR1 is KGHSH and CDR2 LQKENI. The V end lost 3 bases, the J end lost 1 base, and 9 bases lay between the germline ends. CDR3 in DNA: TGTGCCAGCTCACCCCCACAGACGAACACTGAAGCTTTCTTT. This sequence encodes CASSPPQTNTEAFF.

CDR3 in DNA: TGCAGTGCTAGAGAACGAAGTGGCTACACCTTC. This codes for CSARERSGYTF. The chain carries TRBV20-1 and TRBJ1-2; D is unclear. The CDR3 contains 11 residues. The germline gives CDR1 DFQATT, CDR2 SNEGSKA (reference sequence). V lost 0 bases and J lost 7, with 6 bases in between.

In regard to this clone: Other nucleotide sequences from this sample produce the same CDR3. The chain uses TRBV18 and TRBJ2-3; D remains unclear. Germline CDR1 KGHSH, CDR2 LQKENI. The CDR3 covers 12 residues. Trimming took off 3 bases at V and 4 bases at J, with 5 bases between the two ends. The CDR3 spells CASSPSSDTQYF. The CDR3 nucleotides read TGTGCCAGCTCACCGAGCTCAGATACGCAGTATTTT.

The chain carries TRBV19 and TRBJ1-5; the D is unclear. In germline, CDR1 is LNHDA, CDR2 SQIVND (reference sequence). Trimming cost V 7 bases and J 4 bases, with 11 bases left between them. The CDR3 runs 13 residues. The DNA of the CDR3 is TGTGCCAGTATGGATGACGGTAATCAGCCCCAGCATTTT. Its translation is CASMDDGNQPQHF. The variable domain in full, completed from reference TRBV19 and TRBJ1-5, reads DGGITQSPKYLFRKEGQNVTLSCEQNLNHDAMYWYRQDPGQGLRLIYYSQIVNDFQKGDIAEGYSVSREKKESFPLTVTSAQKNPTAFYLCASMDDGNQPQHFGDGTRLSIL.

The CDR3 loop reads CASSPRGGSYNEQFF. For the CDR3, the DNA is TGTGCCAGCAGCCCTCGTGGCGGCTCCTACAATGAGCAGTTCTTC. The V and J genes are TRBV28 and TRBJ2-1; no clear D gene. Germline V gene sequence: CDR1 MDHEN, CDR2 SYDVKM. Trimming removed 6 bases from V and 0 bases from J, with 12 bases in between. This CDR3 spans 15 amino acids.

This chain joins TRBV29-1 and TRBJ2-5; D not certain. The tail of the sequence fits TRBJ2-7 better, so the J call may be wrong. The CDR3 has 12 residues. CDR1 SQVTM and CDR2 ANQGSEA come from the germline V gene. For the CDR3, the DNA is TGCAGCGTTGAAAGGGAAAGCTACGAGCAGTACTTC. This encodes CSVERESYEQYF.

The chain couples TRBV5-4 to TRBJ1-2, with D maybe TRBD1 (5 bases). The germline V gene has CDR1 SGHNT and CDR2 YYREEE (reference sequence). The CDR3 contains 13 residues. V was pared by 2 bases and J by 4 bases, with 9 bases between. The CDR3 region is CASSFTGAYGYTF. The CDR3 DNA is TGTGCCAGCAGCTTTACAGGAGCCTATGGCTACACCTTC.

The CDR3 loop is CTIRRTNTEAFF. The CDR3 bases are TGCACCATACGGCGGACCAACACTGAAGCTTTCTTT. The chain recombines TRBV29-1 with TRBJ1-1; D is unclear. Germline CDR1 and CDR2: SQVTM and ANQGSEA. CDR3 length: 12 amino acids.

As to this clone: The same CDR3 can be traced to other DNA sequences in this sample. V is TRBV2 and J is TRBJ2-3, with 14 bases that match TRBD2. The germline V gene encodes CDR1 SNHLY and CDR2 FYNNEI. V was pared by 4 bases and J by 1 base, with 1 base of the junction left unmatched. The CDR3 loop spans 16 amino acids. The CDR3 region has the DNA TGTGCCAGCAGTGTGGGACTAGCGGGAGGCACAGATACGCAGTATTTT. Translated, it gives CASSVGLAGGTDTQYF.

The chain combines TRBV5-1 with TRBJ2-7; possible D gene TRBD1, 6 bases. CDR1 is SGHRS, CDR2 YFSETQ, per germline. CDR3 size: 14 residues. With 4 bases removed from V and 2 bases from J, the gap between germline ends came to 13 bases. Here the CDR3 DNA reads TGCGCCAGCAGCCGACGCCAGGGGACCTACGAGCAGTACTTC. It translates to CASSRRQGTYEQYF.

On this clone itself: Being one base from a much bigger clone, this may be a read error. The chain recombines TRBV20-1 with TRBJ1-1; D might be TRBD1 (6 bases). V was clipped by 3 bases and J by 11 bases, with 13 bases between them. Per germline, CDR1 DFQATT and CDR2 SNEGSKA (reference sequence). The CDR3 totals 11 residues. For the CDR3, the DNA is TGCAGTGCTAGGGGCGGGACAAGGGCTTTCTTT. The encoded protein is CSARGGTRAFF.

The chain combines TRBV29-1 with TRBJ2-7; 8 bases match TRBD1. V shed 7 bases, J shed 4 bases, and the junction held 15 bases outside the gene matches. Germline V gene data show CDR1 as SQVTM and CDR2 as ANQGSEA. This CDR3 has 15 residues. Here the CDR3 reads CSAKRGGDRIYEQYF. The CDR3 coding sequence is TGCAGCGCCAAACGGGGTGGGGACAGGATATACGAGCAGTACTTC.

The chain has TRBV2 and TRBJ2-3, with a possible D match to TRBD2 (6 bases). Between the trimmed V and J ends, which lost 5 bases and 1 base, there was a span of 16 bases. Germline V gene sequence: CDR1 SNHLY, CDR2 FYNNEI. The CDR3 runs 16 residues. The CDR3 sequence is CASSLDWGVGTDTQYF. CDR3 nucleotide sequence: TGTGCCAGCAGTTTAGATTGGGGGGTTGGCACAGATACGCAGTATTTT.

V is TRBV30 and J is TRBJ1-2, with TRBD1 identical over 7 bases. The CDR3 sequence is 14 residues long. CDR1 and CDR2 (germline): GTSNPN, SVGIG (reference sequence). After removal of 3 bases from V and 2 bases from J, the junction contained 6 bases not matched to a gene. The CDR3 reads CAWRPTGLNYGYTF. CDR3 nucleotides: TGTGCCTGGAGGCCGACAGGGCTCAACTATGGCTACACCTTC.

The rearrangement links TRBV11-2 to TRBJ2-3, with 14 nucleotides matching TRBD2. Looked up from germline, CDR1 is SGHAT and CDR2 is FQNNGV. This CDR3 has 18 residues. The J segment lost 0 bases and the V segment lost 5 bases, leaving 7 bases of the junction unmatched. CDR3 amino acids: CASSRRTSGRRSTDTQYF. The CDR3 coding sequence is TGTGCCAGCAGCCGCCGGACTAGCGGGAGGCGCAGCACAGATACGCAGTATTTT.

The chain joins TRBV6-9 to TRBJ2-1; 14 bases line up with TRBD2. The junction had 12 bases not matched to a gene; V was cut back by 4 bases and J by 1 base. Germline CDR1 is MNHGY and CDR2 is SVAAGI. The CDR3 length is 20 residues. The CDR3 reads CASSSTTSGRVVRSYNEQFF. The DNA of the CDR3 is TGTGCCAGCAGTTCCACGACTAGCGGGAGGGTAGTGCGGTCCTACAATGAGCAGTTCTTC.

V is TRBV18 and J is TRBJ1-2; D uncertain. Germline CDR1 reads KGHSH; CDR2 reads LQKENI. This CDR3 has 13 amino acids. V lost 2 bases and J lost 8, with 12 bases in between. The CDR3 DNA is TGTGCCAGCTCACCATCGGGCCTCCTCGGCTACACCTTC. Translated: CASSPSGLLGYTF.